This T cell receptor (beta chain) was identified during a study of blood T cell repertoires in COVID-19. Background on the study: The analysed material was cDNA or gDNA that came from T cells, B-cell-depleted T cells, or PBMCs.

Patients of the Seattle cohort, enrolled during active infection, were followed longitudinally. V was trimmed by 3 bases and J by 2 bases, leaving 14 bases between them. CDR3 length: 16 residues. Germline V CDR1 and CDR2: KGHSH, LQKENI. Method: immunoSEQ multiplex PCR; TCRdb's copy keeps in-frame clones and lacks some. The sample lists over 250,000 clones; around 85% were seen once. The V and J genes are TRBV18 and TRBJ2-1; D perhaps matches TRBD1 (5 bases). Sequences were obtained from peripheral blood. The TCR was taken from a human donor with COVID-19, enrolled during active disease. The donor label of this sample is uncertain. The CDR3: CASSPFTGSTYNEQFF. The DNA of the CDR3 is TGTGCCAGCTCACCGTTTACAGGCTCAACCTACAATGAGCAGTTCTTC. The whole variable domain, filled in from reference TRBV18 and TRBJ2-1, reads NAGVMQNPRHLVRRRGQEARLRCSPMKGHSHVYWYRQLPEEGLKFMVYLQKENIIDESGMPKERFSAEFPKEGPSILRIQQVVRGDSAAYFCASSPFTGSTYNEQFFGPGTRLTVL.